Presented here are 3 T cell receptor beta chains from one specimen sequenced in a study of T-cell reconstitution after alpha-beta-depleted transplantation in children. The library targeted TCRbeta and was prepared with unique molecular identifiers. TCRdb reprocessed the PCR reads with MiXCR, giving one entry per CDR3 protein. In the table there are over 550,000 distinct CDR3 sequences, roughly a tenth of which are singletons. The specimen was PBMCs from the stem cell graft donor, collected from the stem cell graft. These receptor sequences come from a human donor who donated a stem cell graft to a child with acute myeloid leukemia.

The chain is built from TRBV5-6 and TRBJ2-7; a possible D gene is TRBD2 (6 bases). V lost 5 bases and J 4 bases, leaving 16 bases between the germline ends. Germline-derived CDR1 and CDR2 are SGHDT and YYEEEE. The CDR3 spans 14 residues. CDR3 amino acids: CASRRSGTVYEQYF. In nucleotides, the CDR3 is TGTGCCAGCAGGAGAAGTGGGACTGTATACGAGCAGTACTTC. Full variable domain (outside the CDR3, taken from reference TRBV5-6 and TRBJ2-7): DAGVTQSPTHLIKTRGQQVTLRCSPKSGHDTVSWYQQALGQGPQFIFQYYEEEERQRGNFPDRFSGHQFPNYSSELNVNALLLGDSALYLCASRRSGTVYEQYFGPGTRLTVT.

The V call is TRBV28, the J call TRBJ2-1, with 15 bases matching TRBD2. This CDR3 region has 17 residues. Germline V gene data show CDR1 as MDHEN and CDR2 as SYDVKM. The trim removed 0 bases at V and 10 bases at J, leaving 7 bases unmatched. The CDR3 region is CASSLWALGLAGGEQFF. In nucleotides, the CDR3 is TGTGCCAGCAGTTTATGGGCTCTTGGACTAGCGGGGGGGGAGCAGTTCTTC.

This clonotype has more than one count but fewer than ten. V is TRBV29-1 and J is TRBJ2-5; D is uncertain. CDR3 length equals 12 residues. V gave up 4 bases and J gave up 5 bases, with 11 bases separating them. Looked up from germline, CDR1 is SQVTM and CDR2 is ANQGSEA. The DNA for the CDR3 is TGCAGCGTTGCGTCCAGCCTGGAGACCCAGTACTTC. Translation gives CSVASSLETQYF. The full variable domain, its missing parts supplied by reference TRBV29-1 and TRBJ2-5, is SAVISQKPSRDICQRGTSLTIQCQVDSQVTMMFWYRQQPGQSLTLIATANQGSEATYESGFVIDKFPISRPNLTFSTLTVSNMSPEDSSIYLCSVASSLETQYFGPGTRLLVL.